Listed below are T cell receptor beta chains from one sample, sequenced in a study of cytomegalovirus exposure and HLA in healthy donors. This table comes from immunoSEQ multiplex PCR, and its TCRdb copy is limited to in-frame clones, with some not included. The sample contains some 160,000 clones, around 84% of which appear only once. Specimen: PBMCs. The receptors stem from a man between 18 and 35 years old in good health and CMV-seronegative. Both conserved end residues are part of each CDR3. Fields, in order: J gene, D gene, V gene, clone size, CDR3 protein, CDR3 DNA. A D gene is named only where the DNA matches it firmly. Expanded clones are given a class, and other clones once, few, many or no size at all.

TRBJ2-7	.	TRBV15	.	CATSAVKSGYEQYF	TGTGCCACCAGCGCGGTAAAGTCGGGCTACGAGCAGTACTTC
TRBJ1-2	TRBD1	TRBV28	.	CASGSQGAGDGYTF	TGTGCCAGCGGGTCCCAGGGGGCAGGGGATGGCTACACCTTC
TRBJ1-5	.	TRBV12-5	.	CASGPGEGTRPQHF	TGTGCTAGTGGTCCTGGAGAAGGCACACGGCCCCAGCATTTT
TRBJ1-2	TRBD1	TRBV5-1	.	CASSLGQGRYDYGYTF	TGCGCCAGCAGCTTGGGACAGGGTCGTTACGACTATGGCTACACCTTC
TRBJ2-7	TRBD2	TRBV5-4	.	CASSRGGTSGGGYEQYF	TGTGCCAGCAGCCGGGGTGGGACTAGCGGGGGAGGCTACGAGCAGTACTTC
TRBJ2-5	.	TRBV5-1	.	CASSFRTDGETQYF	TGCGCCAGCAGCTTCAGGACAGACGGGGAGACCCAGTACTTC
TRBJ2-3	.	TRBV6-1	once	CASRSQGGSTDTQYF	TGTGCCAGCAGGTCCCAGGGGGGAAGTACAGATACGCAGTATTTT
TRBJ1-1	TRBD1	TRBV19	few	CASRGMGTGGTEAFF	TGTGCCAGTAGAGGTATGGGGACAGGGGGCACTGAAGCTTTCTTT
TRBJ2-1	.	TRBV6-4	once	CASSDGVQGHNEQFF	TGTGCCAGCAGTGACGGTGTGCAGGGGCACAATGAGCAGTTCTTC
TRBJ2-5	.	TRBV29-1	.	CSVATGSETQYF	TGCAGCGTCGCTACAGGGTCAGAGACCCAGTACTTC
TRBJ1-1	TRBD1	TRBV11-3	once	CASSLGYRGRGTEAFF	TGTGCCAGCAGCTTAGGTTACAGGGGGCGCGGCACTGAAGCTTTCTTT
TRBJ1-2	TRBD1	TRBV5-1	.	CASSFLGAQGVTGRSNYGYTF	TGCGCCAGCAGCTTTTTGGGGGCGCAGGGGGTAACGGGGCGTTCTAACTATGGCTACACCTTC
TRBJ2-3	TRBD2	TRBV2	few	CASSGLAGVTDTQYF	TGTGCCAGCAGTGGTCTAGCGGGGGTCACAGATACGCAGTATTTT
TRBJ2-3	.	TRBV27	.	CASSLTGTDTQYF	TGTGCCAGCAGTTTAACTGGCACAGATACGCAGTATTTT
TRBJ2-1	TRBD2	TRBV19	.	CASSPRLAGAWKHEQFF	TGTGCCAGTAGTCCACGACTAGCGGGAGCCTGGAAGCATGAGCAGTTCTTC
TRBJ2-2	.	TRBV4-1	.	CASSQEGPQGSPTGELFF	TGCGCCAGCAGCCAAGAAGGTCCTCAGGGGTCACCCACCGGGGAGCTGTTTTTT
TRBJ1-3	.	TRBV25-1	.	CASRPSPGLHSGNTIYF	TGTGCCAGCAGGCCTTCCCCAGGGTTACACTCTGGAAACACCATATATTTT
TRBJ2-4	TRBD2	TRBV9	few	CASGTSGENIQYF	TGTGCCAGCGGGACTAGCGGCGAAAACATTCAGTACTTC
TRBJ2-6	TRBD1	TRBV7-8	.	CASQTGGPLHSGANVLTF	TGTGCCAGCCAGACAGGGGGTCCCCTTCACTCTGGGGCCAACGTCCTGACTTTC
TRBJ2-7	TRBD1	TRBV30	once	CAWSNGQGVAQYF	TGTGCCTGGAGTAACGGACAGGGGGTCGCGCAGTACTTC
TRBJ2-7	.	TRBV5-1	once	CASSLVSAPYEQYF	TGCGCCAGCAGCTTGGTTAGCGCCCCCTACGAGCAGTACTTC
TRBJ1-2	.	TRBV6-5	.	CASSYNRGDYGYTF	TGTGCCAGCAGTTACAACCGGGGGGACTATGGCTACACCTTC
TRBJ1-5	.	TRBV28	.	CASTIGTKPNQPQHF	TGTGCCAGCACCATCGGGACAAAACCAAATCAGCCCCAGCATTTT
TRBJ2-2	TRBD2	TRBV29-1	few	CSVVWLAGVGTGELFF	TGCAGCGTTGTTTGGCTAGCGGGAGTTGGCACCGGGGAGCTGTTTTTT